The 23 T cell receptor beta chains presented below share a single source sample, sequenced in a study of T-cell reconstitution after alpha-beta-depleted transplantation in children. Unique molecular identifiers featured in how the TCRbeta library was prepared. From the PCR reads, TCRdb called clonotypes with MiXCR, one entry per CDR3 protein. The sample carries about 130,000 distinct CDR3 sequences, more than 9.5% recorded once. Specimen: PBMCs, mostly from graft donor cells, collected 180 days after TCRalphabeta/CD19-depleted stem cell transplant. The receptors originated from a girl less than two years old who had a stem cell transplant for combined immunodeficiency, so the T cells may come from the graft donor.

The chain has TRBV6-1 and TRBJ2-1; 7 nucleotides line up with TRBD2. This CDR3 has 15 residues. Germline assignment: CDR1 MNHNS and CDR2 SASEGT. After removal of 6 bases from V and 2 bases from J, the junction contained 7 bases not matched to a gene. The chain's CDR3 is CASRKTGTTYNEQFF. The DNA for the CDR3 is TGTGCCAGCAGAAAAACCGGGACTACCTACAATGAGCAGTTCTTC.

The table lists this clonotype with a few counts. The V call is TRBV7-2, the J call TRBJ2-5; D is perhaps TRBD1 (5 bases). Germline CDR1 is SGHTA and CDR2 is FQGNSA. The CDR3 has 16 amino acids. Trimming removed 1 base from V and 2 bases from J, with 14 bases in between. CDR3 residues: CASSLGDRNYQETQYF. The CDR3 nucleotides are TGTGCCAGCAGCTTAGGCGACAGAAATTATCAAGAGACCCAGTACTTC.

There are a few counts of this clonotype. The chain employs TRBV29-1 and TRBJ2-3; D may correspond to TRBD1 or TRBD2 (6 bases each). The CDR3 consists of 14 residues. Germline-derived CDR1 and CDR2 are SQVTM and ANQGSEA. Trimming shortened V by 0 bases and J by 5 bases, and 12 bases separated the two germline ends. The CDR3 DNA reads as TGCAGCGTTGAAGAGGGGGCGCGGGGAGATACGCAGTATTTT. This codes for CSVEEGARGDTQYF.

The chain couples TRBV3-1 to TRBJ2-7, with a weak D call TRBD1 (6 bases). The V end lost 1 base, the J end lost 3 bases, and 10 bases lay between the germline ends. The CDR3 totals 14 residues. Germline CDR1 is LGHDT and CDR2 is YNNKEL (reference sequence). The CDR3 loop reads CASSQAGTIYEQYF. CDR3 DNA: TGTGCCAGCAGCCAAGCCGGGACAATCTACGAGCAGTACTTC.

The rearrangement links TRBV6-5 to TRBJ2-7; 9 positions agree with TRBD1. Germline CDR1 MNHEY, CDR2 SVGAGI. CDR3 length: 14 amino acids. V was pared by 2 bases and J by 3 bases, with 2 bases of the junction left unmatched. The DNA for the CDR3 is TGTGCCAGCAGTTACCTGGGACAGGGCTACGAGCAGTACTTC. Translated: CASSYLGQGYEQYF.

This clonotype was observed a handful of times. The chain joins TRBV19 to TRBJ1-1, with D maybe TRBD1 (6 bases). CDR1 is LNHDA, CDR2 SQIVND, per germline (reference sequence). The CDR3 runs to 13 residues. Trimming pared 11 bases from V and 0 bases from J, leaving 13 bases between. In nucleotides, the CDR3 is TGTGCCGTCGGACAGTCCATGAACACTGAAGCTTTCTTT. Amino acid sequence: CAVGQSMNTEAFF.

This clonotype was picked up many times. CDR3 sequence reads: CASSLLDNEQFF. As DNA, the CDR3 is TGTGCCAGCAGCCTTTTAGACAATGAGCAGTTCTTC. The chain links TRBV7-8 to TRBJ2-1; no clear D. The CDR3 has 12 amino acids. From germline, CDR1 is SGHVS and CDR2 FQNEAQ. V lost 5 bases and J 5 bases, leaving 7 bases between the germline ends. Supplemented by reference TRBV7-8 and TRBJ2-1, the full variable domain reads GAGVSQSPRYKVAKRGQDVALRCDPISGHVSLFWYQQALGQGPEFLTYFQNEAQLDKSGLPSDRFFAERPEGSVSTLKIQRTQQEDSAVYLCASSLLDNEQFFGPGTRLTVL.

V usage is TRBV30 and J usage is TRBJ2-7; weak D call: TRBD1 (5 bases). Trimming pared 5 bases from V and 4 bases from J, leaving 12 bases between. The CDR3 runs to 12 residues. Germline lookup yields CDR1 GTSNPN and CDR2 SVGIG (reference sequence). The CDR3 nucleotides read TGTGCCTGGGGGGCGGTTCCTTACGAGCAGTACTTC. Translated: CAWGAVPYEQYF.

The chain joins TRBV29-1 to TRBJ1-1; 10 bases map to TRBD1. The CDR3 covers 17 residues. The germline gives CDR1 SQVTM, CDR2 ANQGSEA. Losses at the gene ends were 3 bases for V and 3 bases for J; bases not matched to a gene: 13. CDR3 nucleotides: TGCAGCGTTGATGCCCACGGGGACAGGGGTTTTTACACTGAAGCTTTCTTT. Its protein product is CSVDAHGDRGFYTEAFF. Full variable domain (missing parts from reference TRBV29-1 and TRBJ1-1): SAVISQKPSRDICQRGTSLTIQCQVDSQVTMMFWYRQQPGQSLTLIATANQGSEATYESGFVIDKFPISRPNLTFSTLTVSNMSPEDSSIYLCSVDAHGDRGFYTEAFFGQGTRLTVV.

The chain is built from TRBV25-1 and TRBJ1-1, with 11 bases matching TRBD1. The J segment lost 0 bases and the V segment lost 6 bases, leaving 6 bases of the junction unmatched. Looked up from germline, CDR1 is MGHDK and CDR2 is SYGVNS. CDR3 length: 16 amino acids. CDR3 bases: TGTGCCAGCAGGGGACAGGGGGTACGGATGAACACTGAAGCTTTCTTT. Encoded protein: CASRGQGVRMNTEAFF.

This chain uses TRBV7-8 with TRBJ1-5; D unresolved. Trimming stripped 7 bases from V and 10 bases from J, with 14 bases between. Germline values: CDR1 SGHVS, CDR2 FQNEAQ. CDR3 length: 12 amino acids. CDR3 protein: CASKPLSGPQHF. The CDR3 DNA reads TGTGCCAGCAAGCCTTTATCCGGCCCCCAGCATTTT.

This rearrangement joins TRBV27 to TRBJ2-7, with 8 bases identical to TRBD2. Germline CDR1 and CDR2: MNHEY and SMNVEV (reference sequence). This CDR3 contains 15 residues. The V gene end was trimmed by 3 bases and the J gene end by 1 base; junction bases not matched to a gene: 5. The CDR3 nucleotides are TGTGCCAGCAGTTTGGAGCGGGGGTTGTCCTACGAGCAGTACTTC. It specifies CASSLERGLSYEQYF.

This clonotype occurred many times. The chain joins TRBV20-1 to TRBJ2-7; TRBD2 matches 7 bases. The CDR3 runs to 12 residues. V trimming: 5 bases; J trimming: 0 bases; junction bases outside the gene matches: 1. CDR1 DFQATT and CDR2 SNEGSKA come from the germline V gene (reference sequence). CDR3 sequence (DNA): TGCAGTGCTTCTAGCGGCTCCTACGAGCAGTACTTC. This gives the protein CSASSGSYEQYF.

The V and J genes are TRBV27 and TRBJ1-2; TRBD1 agrees at 9 bases. After removal of 4 bases from V and 5 bases from J, the junction contained 5 bases not matched to a gene. The CDR3 runs 14 residues. Germline CDR1 and CDR2: MNHEY and SMNVEV (reference sequence). The CDR3 DNA reads as TGTGCCAGCAGTTCATGGACAGGGGAATATGGCTACACCTTC. It is translated as CASSSWTGEYGYTF.

The sample holds a few counts of this clonotype. The V and J genes are TRBV29-1 and TRBJ1-2, with a weak D call TRBD1 (5 bases). Trimming shortened V by 6 bases and J by 8 bases, and 19 bases separated the two germline ends. Germline V lookup: CDR1 SQVTM, CDR2 ANQGSEA. The CDR3 length is 13 residues. This CDR3 reads CSVRTPGAGGYTF. Written as DNA, the CDR3 is TGCAGCGTGAGGACCCCCGGGGCCGGGGGCTACACCTTC.

This chain connects TRBV5-1 to TRBJ1-1; the D gene is possibly TRBD1 (5 bases). The CDR3 consists of 17 residues. Trimming removed 4 bases from V and 1 base from J, with 20 bases in between. CDR1 and CDR2 (germline): SGHRS, YFSETQ. CDR3 in amino acids: CASSQRWSGTQNTEAFF. The CDR3 DNA reads TGCGCCAGCAGCCAACGGTGGTCAGGGACTCAGAACACTGAAGCTTTCTTT.

This clonotype came up a few times. V usage is TRBV5-1 and J usage is TRBJ2-6; 8 nucleotides align to TRBD1. This CDR3 has 18 amino acids. The germline gives CDR1 SGHRS, CDR2 YFSETQ. Unmatched junction bases numbered 6, after V lost 0 bases and J lost 1 base. This CDR3 is CASSLAPGGISGANVLTF. CDR3 coding DNA: TGCGCCAGCAGCTTGGCTCCAGGGGGCATATCTGGGGCCAACGTCCTGACTTTC.

Only one count was recorded for this clonotype. The rearrangement uses TRBV5-4 and TRBJ2-2; no reliable D call. Germline CDR1 is SGHNT and CDR2 is YYREEE (reference sequence). V lost 4 bases and J lost 5, with 15 bases in between. The CDR3 is 15 residues long. CDR3 sequence (DNA): TGTGCCAGCAGCCCCGAACCCAGACTTACCGGGGAGCTGTTTTTT. Amino acid sequence: CASSPEPRLTGELFF.

This clonotype was recorded many times. The chain employs TRBV5-1 and TRBJ2-1; possibly TRBD2 for D (6 bases). This CDR3 spans 13 amino acids. Deletions cut 0 bases from V and 9 bases from J, with 10 bases between. Germline V gene sequence: CDR1 SGHRS, CDR2 YFSETQ. This CDR3 is CASSLGGDREQFF. CDR3 nucleotides: TGCGCCAGCAGCTTGGGGGGGGACCGTGAGCAGTTCTTC.

This clonotype was seen a few times. J is TRBJ1-5 and V is TRBV12-3 or TRBV12-4; D is unclear. V was shortened by 1 base and J by 1 base, with 5 bases between the two germline ends. This CDR3 has 14 amino acids. The CDR3 protein is CASSLVGSNQPQHF. As DNA, the CDR3 is TGTGCCAGCAGTTTAGTCGGGAGCAATCAGCCCCAGCATTTT.

A note on this clonotype: A much larger clone lies one base from this, so it may be a read error. The chain employs TRBV3-1 and TRBJ2-3, with TRBD1 matching over 9 bases. The CDR3 runs 15 residues. The V gene's germline CDR1 is LGHDT and CDR2 YNNKEL (reference sequence). CDR3 sequence (DNA): TGTGCCAGCTGCCAACAGGGGGCTCGCACAGATACGCAGTATTTT. Residues: CASCQQGARTDTQYF.

In its sample, this clonotype was seen a few times. The chain has TRBV27 and TRBJ2-1, with 7 nucleotides matching TRBD1. This CDR3 region has 15 residues. With V trimmed by 2 bases and J by 10 bases, 11 bases remained unmatched. From germline, CDR1 is MNHEY and CDR2 SMNVEV (reference sequence). In DNA form, the CDR3 reads TGTGCCAGCAGTTTAAGGAGCACAGGGGCCGGGGAGCAGTTCTTC. This sequence encodes CASSLRSTGAGEQFF.

This clonotype showed up just a few times. The chain has TRBV7-9 and TRBJ1-2; no definite D call. This CDR3 is 11 amino acids long. Germline CDR1 SEHNR, CDR2 FQNEAQ (reference sequence). Between the trimmed V and J ends, which lost 5 bases and 8 bases, there was a span of 9 bases. The CDR3, as DNA: TGTGCCAGCAGCATCGGAAGGGGCTACACCTTC. It encodes CASSIGRGYTF.